This T cell receptor (beta chain) was observed in a study of T cell clonality in common variable immunodeficiency. Each donor provided about 5 to 8.5 ml of heparinized whole blood. The data were produced by immunoSEQ multiplex PCR, yet TCRdb's version contains in-frame clones alone and is incomplete. The sample presents 35,000 to 55,000 clones, none singletons. Ten or more counts support this clone. The read ends 3 residues shy of where the CDR3 ends; the end is completed using the germline J gene. The V and J ends lost 5 bases and 5 bases respectively, with 12 bases between them. The CDR3 loop spans 12 amino acids. CDR1 and CDR2 from the germline V gene are DFQATT and SNEGSKA (reference sequence).

This clonotype originated in a person aged 18-69 years in good health. The chain couples TRBV20-1 to TRBJ1-1, with D unclear. Sequenced sample: peripheral blood mononuclear cells. CDR3 residues: CSALRGWTEAFF. The sequenced part of the CDR3 DNA is TGCAGTGCTCTACGGGGTTGGACTGAA.